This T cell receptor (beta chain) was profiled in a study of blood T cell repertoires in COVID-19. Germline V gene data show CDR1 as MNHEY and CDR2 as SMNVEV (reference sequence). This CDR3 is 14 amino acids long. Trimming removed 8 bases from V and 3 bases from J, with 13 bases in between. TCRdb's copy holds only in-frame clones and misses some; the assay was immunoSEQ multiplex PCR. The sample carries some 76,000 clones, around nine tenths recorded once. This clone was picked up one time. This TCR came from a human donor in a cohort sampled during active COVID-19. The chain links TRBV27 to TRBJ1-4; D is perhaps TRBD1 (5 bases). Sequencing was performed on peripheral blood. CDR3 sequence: CASLGHGANEKLFF. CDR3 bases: TGTGCCAGCCTCGGACATGGCGCTAATGAAAAACTGTTTTTT.